These 30 T cell receptor beta chains were sequenced from one sample in a study of OX40 agonist ivuxolimab in advanced cancers. The method was immunoSEQ multiplex PCR; TCRdb's version includes in-frame clones alone and lacks a portion of them. The data hold 60,000 to 75,000 clones, with over 75% observed a single time. Material: CD4+ or CD8+ T cells sorted from blood, obtained in a trial of the OX40 agonist ivuxolimab. Receptors were obtained from an adult with an advanced solid tumor such as melanoma, head and neck, liver or kidney cancer.

V usage is TRBV5-1 and J usage is TRBJ1-2; D is uncertain. Trimming removed 0 bases from V and 8 bases from J, with 11 bases in between. The CDR3 runs 13 residues. CDR1 SGHRS and CDR2 YFSETQ come from the germline V gene. CDR3 DNA sequence: TGCGCCAGCAGCTTGGCCCCGGGTTCCGGCTACACCTTC. Its translation: CASSLAPGSGYTF.

This clone was seen just once. The J gene is TRBJ1-5, the V gene TRBV2, with D perhaps matching TRBD1 (5 bases). The CDR3 totals 12 residues. Germline V gives CDR1 SNHLY, CDR2 FYNNEI. Trimming pared 5 bases from V and 5 bases from J, leaving 7 bases between. The CDR3, as DNA: TGTGCCAGCAGTCTCAGGGATCAGCCCCAGCATTTT. Translated, it gives CASSLRDQPQHF.

The V and J genes are TRBV19 and TRBJ2-1; tentative D call: TRBD2 (6 bases). This CDR3 spans 15 amino acids. The germline V and J ends were trimmed by 3 bases and 4 bases, with 13 bases remaining between them. Germline CDR1 and CDR2: LNHDA and SQIVND (reference sequence). The CDR3 region is CASSMEGTGYNEQFF. The CDR3 DNA reads as TGTGCCAGTAGTATGGAGGGGACTGGATACAATGAGCAGTTCTTC.

The CDR3 nucleotides are TGTGCCAGCAGTGTTGGGATAGCGGGGGATTTTGATGAGCAGTTCTTC. Translation: CASSVGIAGDFDEQFF. The chain recombines TRBV6-1 with TRBJ2-1, with TRBD2 identical over 9 bases. V was clipped by 4 bases and J by 8 bases; unmatched bases: 12. CDR3 size: 16 residues. Germline V gives CDR1 MNHNS, CDR2 SASEGT.

This rearrangement joins TRBV5-4 to TRBJ2-5; 9 bases match TRBD1. CDR1 and CDR2 from the germline V gene are SGHNT and YYREEE (reference sequence). V was pared by 4 bases and J by 5 bases, with 3 bases of the junction left unmatched. CDR3 length equals 13 residues. The CDR3 spells CASSTTGGETQYF. DNA of the CDR3: TGTGCCAGCAGCACAACAGGGGGCGAGACCCAGTACTTC.

This clone is a singleton in its sample. The chain carries TRBV28 and TRBJ1-4; D is unclear. CDR1 is MDHEN, CDR2 SYDVKM, per germline. Trimming cost V 6 bases and J 10 bases, with 18 bases left between them. The CDR3 length is 14 residues. In DNA, the CDR3 is TGTGCCAGCAGCCTAGGGATAGCGGGCCCAAAACTGTTTTTT. Protein sequence: CASSLGIAGPKLFF. The variable domain in full, with the rest retrieved from reference TRBV28 and TRBJ1-4, is DVKVTQSSRYLVKRTGEKVFLECVQDMDHENMFWYRQDPGLGLRLIYFSYDVKMKEKGDIPEGYSVSREKKERFSLILESASTNQTSMYLCASSLGIAGPKLFFGSGTQLSVL.

This chain connects TRBV28 to TRBJ1-4, with 7 bases aligning to TRBD1. Germline lookup yields CDR1 MDHEN and CDR2 SYDVKM. V shed 7 bases, J shed 10 bases, and the junction held 12 bases outside the gene matches. The length of the CDR3 is 14 residues. CDR3 DNA sequence: TGTGCCAGCACTCGAGGGGGCGGAGGAGGAAAACTGTTTTTT. It translates to CASTRGGGGGKLFF.

The genes are TRBV10-3 and TRBJ2-3; maybe TRBD1 (5 bases). Germline V lookup: CDR1 ENHRY, CDR2 SYGVKD. V lost 9 bases and J lost 6, with 13 bases in between. The CDR3 loop spans 12 amino acids. In DNA form, the CDR3 reads TGTGCCATTGCTCAGGGAATGGATACGCAGTATTTT. Translation gives CAIAQGMDTQYF.

The CDR3 nucleotides are TGTGCCTGGAGTGTACAACTAGCCAATGAGCAGTTCTTC. Translated: CAWSVQLANEQFF. The genes are TRBV30 and TRBJ2-1; D perhaps matches TRBD2 (6 bases). The CDR3 has 13 residues. V was cut by 0 bases and J by 6 bases, with 9 bases left in between. CDR1 and CDR2 from the germline V gene are GTSNPN and SVGIG (reference sequence).

The chain links TRBV6-1 to TRBJ1-1; D is ambiguous. The CDR3 loop spans 11 amino acids. Germline lookup yields CDR1 MNHNS and CDR2 SASEGT. Trimming left V 6 bases short and J 1 base short, with 3 bases between. The CDR3: CASRTNTEAFF. The CDR3 DNA follows: TGTGCCAGCAGAACGAACACTGAAGCTTTCTTT.

The gene calls are TRBV5-1 and TRBJ2-5; possibly TRBD1 or TRBD2 for D (5 bases each). The assigned J gene may be wrong: the sequence end matches TRBJ2-7 better. The CDR3 runs 13 residues. Germline assignment: CDR1 SGHRS and CDR2 YFSETQ. CDR3 region: CASTRDQLYEQYF. As DNA, the CDR3 is TGCGCCAGCACCCGGGACCAACTCTACGAGCAGTACTTC.

This clone was detected once. This sequence joins TRBV19 and TRBJ2-3, with 10 bases identical to TRBD2. Germline V gene sequence: CDR1 LNHDA, CDR2 SQIVND (reference sequence). The CDR3 is 13 residues long. Trimming cost V 6 bases and J 4 bases; bases outside gene matches: 1. The CDR3 coding sequence is TGTGCCAGTAGGCTAGCGGGAGCAGATACGCAGTATTTT. This encodes CASRLAGADTQYF.

V usage is TRBV19 and J usage is TRBJ2-7; D unresolved. This CDR3 spans 14 amino acids. V lost 3 bases, J lost 5 bases, and 14 bases lay in between. Germline CDR1 reads LNHDA; CDR2 reads SQIVND (reference sequence). DNA of the CDR3: TGTGCCAGTAGTATGAGGCAGGCCCGCCACGAGCAGTACTTC. Translated, it gives CASSMRQARHEQYF.

The chain uses TRBV5-1 and TRBJ2-1; 8 bases are shared with TRBD2. The CDR3 totals 14 residues. CDR1 is SGHRS and CDR2 is YFSETQ in the germline V gene. V lost 7 bases, J lost 6 bases, and 9 bases stayed unmatched. This CDR3 reads CASLEIAGCNEQFF. The CDR3 region has the DNA TGCGCCAGCCTCGAGATAGCGGGGTGCAATGAGCAGTTCTTC.

The rearrangement uses TRBV5-6 and TRBJ1-2; weak D call: TRBD1 (6 bases). Germline V lookup: CDR1 SGHDT, CDR2 YYEEEE. The V gene lost 1 base and the J gene lost 4 bases, with 20 bases spanning the gap. The CDR3 consists of 17 residues. CDR3: CASSLLGQEGNFYGYTF. In DNA form, the CDR3 reads TGTGCCAGCAGCTTGTTGGGACAAGAGGGGAATTTCTATGGCTACACCTTC.

This chain uses TRBV7-9 with TRBJ2-7; D gene unclear. Trimming removed 5 bases at V and 4 bases at J, with 6 bases between. CDR1 SEHNR and CDR2 FQNEAQ come from the germline V gene (reference sequence). CDR3 length: 11 residues. CDR3 sequence reads: CASSTSYEQYF. The CDR3 DNA is TGTGCCAGCAGCACCTCTTACGAGCAGTACTTC.

The CDR3 DNA reads as TGTGCCAGCACAGGGGAGGGAACCACCGGGGAGCTGTTTTTT. Its protein product is CASTGEGTTGELFF. V is TRBV2 and J is TRBJ2-2; tentative D call: TRBD2 (7 bases). Trimming pared 7 bases from V and 4 bases from J, leaving 13 bases between. Germline loops: CDR1 SNHLY, CDR2 FYNNEI. The CDR3 consists of 14 residues.

The gene calls are TRBV9 and TRBJ1-1, with D uncertain. Trimming took off 3 bases at V and 6 bases at J, with 12 bases between the two ends. This CDR3 has 13 residues. Germline loops: CDR1 SGDLS, CDR2 YYNGEE. Written as DNA, the CDR3 is TGTGCCAGCAGCGCCGGGTCCCGGGCTGAAGCTTTCTTT. It yields the protein CASSAGSRAEAFF. The full variable domain, in which reference TRBV9 and TRBJ1-1 provide the parts outside the CDR3, is DSGVTQTPKHLITATGQRVTLRCSPRSGDLSVYWYQQSLDQGLQFLIQYYNGEERAKGNILERFSAQQFPDLHSELNLSSLELGDSALYFCASSAGSRAEAFFGQGTRLTVV.

This sequence joins TRBV6-1 and TRBJ2-7; 7 nucleotides match TRBD2. The CDR3 has 14 residues. Germline CDR1 MNHNS, CDR2 SASEGT. V shed 2 bases, J shed 1 base, and the junction held 2 bases outside the gene matches. CDR3 nucleotides: TGTGCCAGCAGTGAAACTAGCGAATCCTACGAGCAGTACTTC. Translation: CASSETSESYEQYF.

The V and J genes are TRBV6-4 and TRBJ2-1, with 13 bases that match TRBD2. Germline assignment: CDR1 MRHNA and CDR2 SNTAGT. The CDR3 extends over 15 amino acids. Trimming removed 3 bases from V and 7 bases from J; junction bases left unmatched: 3. The CDR3 DNA reads as TGTGCCAGCAGTGAACTAGCGGGGGGGCATAATGAGCAGTTCTTC. Encoded protein: CASSELAGGHNEQFF.

The chain recombines TRBV19 with TRBJ1-4, with 9 bases aligning to TRBD1. The ends lost 5 bases at V and 5 bases at J; junction bases unmatched: 6. Germline CDR1 reads LNHDA; CDR2 reads SQIVND (reference sequence). This CDR3 has 15 amino acids. CDR3 DNA sequence: TGTGCCAGTAGTCTCTCCGGGACAGGGAATGAAAAACTGTTTTTT. Encoded protein: CASSLSGTGNEKLFF.

The count of this clone is one. The J gene is TRBJ2-2, the V gene TRBV7-2; TRBD2 matches 9 bases. The CDR3 is made up of 16 amino acids. V gave up 1 base and J gave up 4 bases; unmatched junction bases: 4. Germline V gives CDR1 SGHTA, CDR2 FQGNSA. The CDR3 DNA sequence: TGTGCCAGCAGCTTAGTGGCGGGAGGGGGCACCGGGGAGCTGTTTTTT. Translated, it gives CASSLVAGGGTGELFF. Full variable domain (remainder filled in from reference TRBV7-2 and TRBJ2-2): GAGVSQSPSNKVTEKGKDVELRCDPISGHTALYWYRQSLGQGLEFLIYFQGNSAPDKSGLPSDRFSAERTGGSVSTLTIQRTQQEDSAVYLCASSLVAGGGTGELFFGEGSRLTVL.

This chain uses TRBV6-1 with TRBJ1-2; D is unresolved. This CDR3 spans 13 amino acids. Germline V gene sequence: CDR1 MNHNS, CDR2 SASEGT. Trimming left V 1 base short and J 3 bases short, with 6 bases between. The CDR3 spells CASSEVSHYGYTF. The DNA for the CDR3 is TGTGCCAGCAGTGAAGTATCACACTATGGCTACACCTTC.

The rearrangement links TRBV10-1 to TRBJ1-1, with TRBD1 identical over 9 bases. The CDR3 spans 16 residues. CDR1 and CDR2 (germline): WNHNN, SYGVQD (reference sequence). V dropped 4 bases and J dropped 5; count of bases not matched to a gene: 11. The CDR3 coding sequence is TGCGCCAGCAGTGCCGGGACAGGGTATCGGGGGACTGAAGCTTTCTTT. It specifies CASSAGTGYRGTEAFF.

This clone appeared a single time. The J gene is TRBJ1-1, the V gene TRBV4-3; 10 positions agree with TRBD1. Per germline, CDR1 LGHNA and CDR2 YSLEER. The V segment lost 2 bases and the J segment 3 bases; nucleotides outside the gene matches: 3. This CDR3 comprises 15 residues. In DNA, the CDR3 is TGCGCCAGCAGCCAATCCGGGACAGGGGACACTGAAGCTTTCTTT. It yields the protein CASSQSGTGDTEAFF.

This clone was seen just once. The genes are TRBV5-1 and TRBJ2-5; D remains ambiguous. CDR3 length: 14 amino acids. Germline values: CDR1 SGHRS, CDR2 YFSETQ. Trimming stripped 1 base from V and 0 bases from J, with 7 bases between. This chain's CDR3 is CASSLLANQETQYF. The CDR3 DNA follows: TGCGCCAGCAGCTTGCTGGCAAACCAAGAGACCCAGTACTTC.

This clone was observed once. The chain uses TRBV5-4 and TRBJ2-1; the match to TRBD1 covers 8 bases. V lost 3 bases and J lost 4; bases outside the gene matches: 9. Germline-derived CDR1 and CDR2 are SGHNT and YYREEE (reference sequence). The CDR3 spans 16 residues. The CDR3 spells CASSSYGQGAYNEQFF. As DNA, the CDR3 is TGTGCCAGCAGCTCATACGGACAGGGAGCGTACAATGAGCAGTTCTTC.

V and J are TRBV10-1 and TRBJ2-1, with 9 bases that match TRBD2. The J segment lost 10 bases and the V segment lost 9 bases, leaving 16 bases of the junction unmatched. This CDR3 is 15 amino acids long. Germline V gene lookup returns CDR1 WNHNN and CDR2 SYGVQD (reference sequence). CDR3 loop: CASRRPGLAWSEQFF. The CDR3 DNA sequence: TGCGCCAGTCGCCGCCCGGGACTAGCTTGGAGCGAGCAGTTCTTC.

The chain uses TRBV2 and TRBJ2-7; the D gene could be TRBD1 or TRBD2 (5 bases each). Trimming left V 7 bases short and J 3 bases short, with 16 bases between. The V gene's germline CDR1 is SNHLY and CDR2 FYNNEI. The CDR3 has 14 residues. The CDR3 here is CASMGPKRNYEQYF. The DNA for the CDR3 is TGTGCCAGCATGGGACCCAAGAGAAACTACGAGCAGTACTTC.

This rearrangement joins TRBV5-1 to TRBJ2-5, with TRBD1 matching over 7 bases. V lost 0 bases, J lost 1 base, and 6 bases stayed unmatched. The CDR3 spans 16 residues. Germline V gene data show CDR1 as SGHRS and CDR2 as YFSETQ. As DNA, the CDR3 is TGCGCCAGCAGCTTGGTGAGGCCAGGGGGCCAAGAGACCCAGTACTTC. Amino acids: CASSLVRPGGQETQYF.